This TCR beta chain appears in the sequencing data of a study of cytomegalovirus exposure and HLA in healthy donors. With 60 Vbeta and 13 Jbeta primers, the PCR was carried out. Using immunoSEQ multiplex PCR, the repertoire was profiled, and TCRdb retains in-frame clones only, with some absent. The sample has fewer than 250,000 clones, approximately 78% seen once. This clone has only one observation. Per the germline V gene, CDR1 is GTSNPN and CDR2 is SVGIG (reference sequence). V was clipped by 1 base and J by 4 bases, with 17 bases between them. CDR3 length: 16 amino acids. The rearrangement links TRBV30 to TRBJ1-5; tentatively, D is TRBD1 (5 bases). The sequencing input was PBMCs. The receptor comes from a young woman in good health and CMV-seropositive. The CDR3: CAWSAVDGARNQPQHF. The CDR3 DNA is TGTGCCTGGAGTGCGGTTGATGGGGCCAGAAATCAGCCCCAGCATTTT.